The present T cell receptor beta chain was sequenced within a study of vaccination effects on CD4 cells after COVID-19. The data were produced by immunoSEQ multiplex PCR, yet TCRdb's version contains in-frame clones alone and is incomplete. Found here are roughly 30,000 clones, under 80% of them singletons; the top ten hold around 30%. Notes on this clone: As yet, its antigen is unknown.

This CDR3 has 15 amino acids. Trimming took 3 bases from V and 0 from J; bases not matched to a gene: 3. The germline V gene has CDR1 SGHNT and CDR2 YYREEE (reference sequence). The ViraFEST assay expanded antigen-specific CD4+ T cells with viral peptide pools before sequencing. Culture proceeded for nine to ten days, and CD4+ T cells were then isolated. The person had PCR-confirmed SARS-CoV-2 infection between March and December 2020. The sequence derives from a human donor who had a prior SARS-CoV-2 infection. The sample was CD4+ T cells from PBMCs cultured with a peptide pool, taken before COVID-19 vaccination. The genes are TRBV5-4 and TRBJ2-4, with 7 bases that match TRBD1. CDR3 region: CASSSRGRAKNIQYF. The DNA for the CDR3 is TGTGCCAGCAGCTCCAGGGGGAGAGCCAAAAACATTCAGTACTTC.